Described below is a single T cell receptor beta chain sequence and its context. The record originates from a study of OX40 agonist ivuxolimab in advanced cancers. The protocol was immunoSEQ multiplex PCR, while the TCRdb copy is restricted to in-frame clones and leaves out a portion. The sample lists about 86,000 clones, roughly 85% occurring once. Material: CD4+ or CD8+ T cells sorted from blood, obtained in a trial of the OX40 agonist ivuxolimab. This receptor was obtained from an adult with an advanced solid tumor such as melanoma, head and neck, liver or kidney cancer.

The CDR3 region is CSVEVETQYF. CDR3 coding DNA: TGCAGCGTTGAAGTAGAGACCCAGTACTTC. The chain recombines TRBV29-1 with TRBJ2-5; D remains ambiguous. The CDR3 spans 10 residues. Germline values: CDR1 SQVTM, CDR2 ANQGSEA. V lost 1 base, J lost 4 bases, and 1 base lay in between.